These 24 T cell receptor beta chains originate from one sample sequenced in a study of OX40 agonist ivuxolimab in advanced cancers. Repertoires were generated with immunoSEQ multiplex PCR, while TCRdb's copy carries only in-frame clones and drops some. The sample records over 20,000 clones, 80% to 85% being singletons. Here the sequenced sample was CD4+ or CD8+ T cells sorted from blood, taken in a trial of the OX40 agonist ivuxolimab. The receptors shown here come from an adult with an advanced solid tumor such as melanoma, head and neck, liver or kidney cancer.

The chain is built from TRBV25-1 and TRBJ2-1, with D tentatively TRBD1 (6 bases). This CDR3 is built from 12 residues. The germline V gene has CDR1 MGHDK and CDR2 SYGVNS. V was trimmed by 7 bases and J by 4 bases, leaving 8 bases between them. The CDR3 reads CASTGQYNEQFF. The CDR3 DNA reads as TGTGCCAGCACCGGACAGTACAATGAGCAGTTCTTC.

This clone was recorded only once. The chain carries TRBV11-2 and TRBJ1-6; D perhaps matches TRBD1 (5 bases). CDR1 and CDR2 from the germline V gene are SGHAT and FQNNGV. Trimming took off 3 bases at V and 10 bases at J, with 10 bases between the two ends. There are 13 residues in the CDR3. Written as DNA, the CDR3 is TGTGCCAGCAGCTTTGGGGGTCGGTCACCCCTCCACTTT. Translated, it gives CASSFGGRSPLHF.

The V call is TRBV11-2, the J call TRBJ2-2; D remains unclear. Germline CDR1 reads SGHAT; CDR2 reads FQNNGV. Between the trimmed V and J ends, which lost 2 bases and 8 bases, there was a span of 21 bases. CDR3 length equals 17 residues. Here the CDR3 DNA reads TGTGCCAGCAGCTTAAGCCCGGTCCGGGCCCACCGAGGGGAGCTGTTTTTT. Translation gives CASSLSPVRAHRGELFF.

This rearrangement joins TRBV12-5 to TRBJ1-2; D might be TRBD1 (5 bases). This CDR3 has 14 amino acids. Trimming removed 6 bases at V and 8 bases at J, with 19 bases between. The germline V gene has CDR1 LGHNT and CDR2 FRNRAP. This CDR3 is CASGAGLLIWGYTF. CDR3 DNA: TGTGCTAGTGGGGCGGGACTACTAATCTGGGGCTACACCTTC. The complete variable domain, with remaining parts taken from reference TRBV12-5 and TRBJ1-2, reads DARVTQTPRHKVTEMGQEVTMRCQPILGHNTVFWYRQTMMQGLELLAYFRNRAPLDDSGMPKDRFSAEMPDATLATLKIQPSEPRDSAVYFCASGAGLLIWGYTFGSGTRLTVV.

The V call is TRBV12-1, the J call TRBJ2-1; TRBD2, the table's D call, lacks a check against the DNA. TRBV12-1 is annotated as a pseudogene. The CDR3 covers 14 residues. CDR3 in DNA: TGTGCCAGCCGCCGGGATAGCTCCTACAATGAGCAGTTCTTC. This sequence encodes CASRRDSSYNEQFF.

The gene calls are TRBV7-9 and TRBJ2-1, with 9 bases matching TRBD1. This CDR3 is 15 amino acids long. Germline values: CDR1 SEHNR, CDR2 FQNEAQ (reference sequence). The J segment lost 3 bases and the V segment lost 8 bases, leaving 8 bases of the junction unmatched. The CDR3 loop reads CASLTGTGIYNEQFF. The CDR3 DNA reads as TGTGCCAGCTTAACCGGGACAGGGATCTACAATGAGCAGTTCTTC.

By its share, this clone is medium-sized. The chain uses TRBV25-1 and TRBJ2-5, with D possibly being TRBD1 (6 bases). Looked up from germline, CDR1 is MGHDK and CDR2 is SYGVNS. V was clipped by 10 bases and J by 2 bases, with 14 bases between them. The CDR3 totals 13 residues. DNA of the CDR3: TGTGCCACGTCTTGGGACAAGCAAGAGACCCAGTACTTC. This gives the protein CATSWDKQETQYF.

V gene TRBV5-6 combines with J gene TRBJ1-1; D ambiguous. The CDR3 extends over 12 amino acids. The V end was cut by 0 bases, the J end by 3 bases, with 3 bases between. From germline, CDR1 is SGHDT and CDR2 YYEEEE. This chain's CDR3 is CASSLGDTEAFF. CDR3 sequence (DNA): TGTGCCAGCAGCTTGGGGGACACTGAAGCTTTCTTT.

This rearrangement joins TRBV4-3 to TRBJ2-7; TRBD1 matches at 7 bases. CDR3 size: 14 residues. Germline-derived CDR1 and CDR2 are LGHNA and YSLEER. With 5 bases clipped from V and 0 bases from J, the junction kept 4 bases outside the gene matches. CDR3 bases: TGCGCCAGCAGCAAGGGACAGACCTCCTACGAGCAGTACTTC. This encodes CASSKGQTSYEQYF.

V and J are TRBV6-5 and TRBJ1-3, with 7 bases fitting TRBD1. CDR1 is MNHEY, CDR2 SVGAGI, per germline. J gave up 3 bases and V 4 bases, and 9 bases lay outside the gene matches. CDR3 length: 16 residues. CDR3 in DNA: TGTGCCAGCAGTTCGGGACAGAGGGGCGTTGGAAACACCATATATTTT. This sequence encodes CASSSGQRGVGNTIYF.

There are a few counts of this clone. The V call is TRBV2, the J call TRBJ1-5, with D perhaps matching TRBD1 (5 bases). Trimming cost V 8 bases and J 5 bases, with 16 bases left between them. CDR1 and CDR2 from the germline V gene are SNHLY and FYNNEI. This CDR3 has 14 amino acids. This CDR3 reads CASRLRQGHQPQHF. The CDR3 nucleotides are TGTGCCAGCCGTCTCCGCCAGGGACATCAGCCCCAGCATTTT.

The chain links TRBV19 to TRBJ1-5, with D maybe TRBD1 (6 bases). The ends were cut back, 3 bases at V and 5 bases at J, with 14 bases in the middle. This CDR3 is 15 amino acids long. CDR1 LNHDA and CDR2 SQIVND come from the germline V gene (reference sequence). This CDR3 is CASSIRDTNHQPQHF. The CDR3 coding sequence is TGTGCCAGTAGTATCCGGGACACTAATCATCAGCCCCAGCATTTT.

This chain links TRBV6-6 with TRBJ1-2; D might be TRBD1 (6 bases). The CDR3 sequence is 12 residues long. V was cut by 9 bases and J by 4 bases, with 12 bases left in between. Germline loops: CDR1 MNHNY, CDR2 SVGAGI (reference sequence). CDR3 protein: CARGQIGYGYTF. CDR3 DNA sequence: TGTGCCAGAGGACAGATCGGCTATGGCTACACCTTC.

The chain recombines TRBV9 with TRBJ1-6; TRBD1 matches 9 bases. V lost 4 bases, J lost 1 base, and 3 bases stayed unmatched. This CDR3 has 16 amino acids. Germline V CDR1 and CDR2: SGDLS, YYNGEE. The CDR3, as DNA: TGTGCCAGCAGCCGGGACAGGGAATCCTATAATTCACCCCTCCACTTT. Its translation is CASSRDRESYNSPLHF.

The chain links TRBV27 to TRBJ2-7; TRBD1 is a possible D gene (5 bases). Germline CDR1 is MNHEY and CDR2 is SMNVEV (reference sequence). This CDR3 spans 14 amino acids. Trimming left V 0 bases short and J 2 bases short, with 8 bases between. The DNA for the CDR3 is TGTGCCAGCAGTTTATCGACGACAGCCTACGAGCAGTACTTC. Residues: CASSLSTTAYEQYF.

The chain uses TRBV9 and TRBJ2-3; TRBD2 matches 10 bases. The germline V gene encodes CDR1 SGDLS and CDR2 YYNGEE. With V trimmed by 2 bases and J by 1 base, 4 bases remained unmatched. This CDR3 spans 16 amino acids. The CDR3: CASSVSSGGGTDTQYF. The CDR3 DNA is TGTGCCAGCAGCGTTTCTAGCGGGGGCGGCACAGATACGCAGTATTTT.

This clone was counted only a few times. The rearrangement joins TRBV5-1 to TRBJ2-4; 7 bases line up with TRBD2. CDR1 and CDR2 (germline): SGHRS, YFSETQ. The CDR3 sequence is 17 residues long. The ends lost 2 bases at V and 1 base at J; junction bases unmatched: 9. CDR3 sequence (DNA): TGCGCCAGCAGCTTCCGGATGGGGGGGAAGGCCAAAAACATTCAGTACTTC. It is translated as CASSFRMGGKAKNIQYF.

This chain joins TRBV27 and TRBJ1-1; TRBD1 agrees at 9 bases. V shed 4 bases and J 1 base; nucleotides not matched to a gene: 1. The CDR3 contains 14 residues. CDR1 MNHEY and CDR2 SMNVEV come from the germline V gene (reference sequence). In DNA form, the CDR3 reads TGTGCCAGCAGTTGGACAGGGGCGAACACTGAAGCTTTCTTT. It translates to CASSWTGANTEAFF.

V gene TRBV5-1 combines with J gene TRBJ2-1, with 9 bases identical to TRBD2. The CDR3 runs to 14 residues. Losses at the gene ends were 0 bases for V and 8 bases for J; bases not matched to a gene: 3. Germline V lookup: CDR1 SGHRS, CDR2 YFSETQ. For the CDR3, the DNA is TGCGCCAGCAGCTTGGCTAGCGGGGTGGATGAGCAGTTCTTC. Protein product: CASSLASGVDEQFF.

V gene TRBV6-1 combines with J gene TRBJ2-3; D not resolved. Germline V gives CDR1 MNHNS, CDR2 SASEGT. This CDR3 region has 16 residues. V dropped 2 bases and J dropped 0 bases, with 12 bases sitting between them. Here the CDR3 DNA reads TGTGCCAGCAGTGAATCGCCGGTCCCTAGCACAGATACGCAGTATTTT. The encoded protein is CASSESPVPSTDTQYF.

The chain's CDR3 is CASSLVFGGPGGELFF. The CDR3 DNA reads TGTGCCAGCAGCTTAGTTTTTGGGGGCCCCGGCGGGGAGCTGTTTTTT. The genes are TRBV7-2 and TRBJ2-2; D is perhaps TRBD1 (6 bases). V lost 1 base, J lost 7 bases, and 16 bases lay in between. There are 16 residues in the CDR3. Germline CDR1 SGHTA, CDR2 FQGNSA.

Within the sample, this clone is medium-sized (0.01 to 0.1%). The V call is TRBV6-5, the J call TRBJ1-2; unclear D gene. Germline assignment: CDR1 MNHEY and CDR2 SVGAGI. Trimming left V 8 bases short and J 4 bases short, with 14 bases between. The length of the CDR3 is 13 residues. The CDR3 protein is CASSGDRGYGYTF. The CDR3 bases are TGTGCCAGCTCAGGCGACCGCGGCTATGGCTACACCTTC.

V is TRBV11-2 and J is TRBJ1-2; possibly TRBD1 for D (5 bases). V was shortened by 7 bases and J by 8 bases, with 14 bases between the two germline ends. CDR3 length: 12 residues. Looked up from germline, CDR1 is SGHAT and CDR2 is FQNNGV. The CDR3 sequence is CASTYGASGYTF. The CDR3 DNA follows: TGTGCCAGCACCTACGGGGCTTCCGGCTACACCTTC.

The chain carries TRBV6-5 and TRBJ1-6, with D tentatively TRBD1 (5 bases). Germline assignment: CDR1 MNHEY and CDR2 SVGAGI. Trimming shortened V by 2 bases and J by 9 bases, and 8 bases separated the two germline ends. The CDR3 is 13 residues long. The CDR3, as DNA: TGTGCCAGCAGTTACGGTAGGGGTTCACCCCTCCACTTT. Translating it yields CASSYGRGSPLHF.